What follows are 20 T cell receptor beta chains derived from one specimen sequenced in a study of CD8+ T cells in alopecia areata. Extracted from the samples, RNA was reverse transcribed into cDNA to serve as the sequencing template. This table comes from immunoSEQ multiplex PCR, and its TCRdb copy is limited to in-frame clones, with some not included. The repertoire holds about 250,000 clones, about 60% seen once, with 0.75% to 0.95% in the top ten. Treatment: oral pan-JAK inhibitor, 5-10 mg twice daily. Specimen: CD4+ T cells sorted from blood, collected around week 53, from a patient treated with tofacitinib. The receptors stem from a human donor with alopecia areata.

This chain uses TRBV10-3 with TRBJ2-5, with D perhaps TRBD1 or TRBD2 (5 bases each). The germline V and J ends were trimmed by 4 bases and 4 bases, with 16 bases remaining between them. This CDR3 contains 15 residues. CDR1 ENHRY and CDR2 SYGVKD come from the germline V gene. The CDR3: CAISGSGLRGETQYF. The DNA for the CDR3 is TGTGCCATCAGTGGCTCGGGGCTACGGGGAGAGACCCAGTACTTC.

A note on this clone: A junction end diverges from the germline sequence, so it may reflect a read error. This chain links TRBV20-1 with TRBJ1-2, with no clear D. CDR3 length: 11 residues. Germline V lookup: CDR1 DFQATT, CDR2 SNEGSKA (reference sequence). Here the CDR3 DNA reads TGCAGTGCTAGGTCCCCCGGTCCTCTTGTCTTC. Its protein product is CSARSPGPLVF.

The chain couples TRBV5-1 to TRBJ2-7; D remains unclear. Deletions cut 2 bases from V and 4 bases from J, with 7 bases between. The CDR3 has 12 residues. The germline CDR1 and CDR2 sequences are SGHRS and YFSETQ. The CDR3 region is CASSLWAYEQYF. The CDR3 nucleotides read TGCGCCAGCAGCTTATGGGCTTACGAGCAGTACTTC.

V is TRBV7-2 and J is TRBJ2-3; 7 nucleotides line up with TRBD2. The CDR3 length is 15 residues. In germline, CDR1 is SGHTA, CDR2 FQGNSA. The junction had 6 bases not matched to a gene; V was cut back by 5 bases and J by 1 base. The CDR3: CASSVERGGTDTQYF. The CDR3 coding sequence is TGTGCCAGCAGCGTCGAGCGGGGAGGCACAGATACGCAGTATTTT.

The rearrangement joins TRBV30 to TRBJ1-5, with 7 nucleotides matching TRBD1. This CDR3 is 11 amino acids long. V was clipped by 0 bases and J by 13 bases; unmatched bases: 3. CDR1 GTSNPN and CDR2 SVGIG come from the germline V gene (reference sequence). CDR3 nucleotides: TGTGCCTGGAGTGTTGGGACAGAGCAGCATTTT. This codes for CAWSVGTEQHF.

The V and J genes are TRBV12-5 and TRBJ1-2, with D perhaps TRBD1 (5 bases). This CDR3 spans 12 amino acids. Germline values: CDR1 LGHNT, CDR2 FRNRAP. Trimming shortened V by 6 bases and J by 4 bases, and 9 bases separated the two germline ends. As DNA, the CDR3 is TGTGCTAGTGGCAAAGACAGCTATGGCTACACCTTC. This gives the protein CASGKDSYGYTF.

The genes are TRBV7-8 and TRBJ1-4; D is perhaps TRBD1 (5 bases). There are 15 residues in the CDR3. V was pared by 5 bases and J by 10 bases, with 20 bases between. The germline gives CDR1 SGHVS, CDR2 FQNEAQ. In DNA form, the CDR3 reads TGTGCCAGCAGCCCCCAGGGTCGTCAGGGTGGAAAACTGTTTTTT. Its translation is CASSPQGRQGGKLFF.

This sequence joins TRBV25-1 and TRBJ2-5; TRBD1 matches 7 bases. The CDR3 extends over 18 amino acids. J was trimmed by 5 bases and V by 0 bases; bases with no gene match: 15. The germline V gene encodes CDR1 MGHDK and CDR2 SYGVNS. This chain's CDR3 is CASSEYSPGTGVRETQYF. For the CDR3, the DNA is TGTGCCAGCAGTGAATATAGCCCCGGAACAGGGGTGCGCGAGACCCAGTACTTC.

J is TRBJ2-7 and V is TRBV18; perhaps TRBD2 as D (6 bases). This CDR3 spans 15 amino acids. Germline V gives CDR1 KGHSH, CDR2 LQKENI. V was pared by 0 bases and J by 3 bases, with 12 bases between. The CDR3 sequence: CASSPPGGGHYEQYF. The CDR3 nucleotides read TGTGCCAGCTCACCACCGGGGGGAGGACACTACGAGCAGTACTTC.

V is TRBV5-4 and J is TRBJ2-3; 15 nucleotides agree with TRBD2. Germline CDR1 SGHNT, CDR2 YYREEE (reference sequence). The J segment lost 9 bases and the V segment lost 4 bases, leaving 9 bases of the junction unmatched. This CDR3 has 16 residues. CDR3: CASSTGLAGGGATQYF. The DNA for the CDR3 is TGTGCCAGCAGCACGGGACTAGCGGGGGGCGGGGCGACGCAGTATTTT.

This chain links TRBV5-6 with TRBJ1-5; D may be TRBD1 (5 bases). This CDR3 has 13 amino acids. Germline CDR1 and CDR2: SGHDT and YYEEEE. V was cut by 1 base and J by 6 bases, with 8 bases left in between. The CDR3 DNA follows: TGTGCCAGCAGCTTGTCCAGGGCTCAGCCCCAGCATTTT. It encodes CASSLSRAQPQHF.

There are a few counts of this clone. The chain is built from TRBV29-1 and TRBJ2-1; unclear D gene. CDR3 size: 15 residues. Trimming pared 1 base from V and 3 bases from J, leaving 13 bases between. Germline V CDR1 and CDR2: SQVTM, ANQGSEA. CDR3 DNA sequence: TGCAGCGTTGAAGGCCCTAGGAACAGCTACAATGAGCAGTTCTTC. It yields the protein CSVEGPRNSYNEQFF.

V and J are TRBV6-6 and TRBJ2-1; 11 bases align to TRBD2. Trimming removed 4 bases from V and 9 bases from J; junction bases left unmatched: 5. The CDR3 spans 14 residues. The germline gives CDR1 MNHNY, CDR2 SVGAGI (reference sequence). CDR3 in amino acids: CASSSIAGGTEQFF. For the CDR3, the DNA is TGTGCCAGCAGTTCCATAGCGGGGGGGACTGAGCAGTTCTTC.

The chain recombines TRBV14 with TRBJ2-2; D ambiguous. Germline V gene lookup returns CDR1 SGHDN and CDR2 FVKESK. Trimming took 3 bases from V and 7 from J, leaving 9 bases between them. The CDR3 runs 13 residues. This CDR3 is CASSHRPDGELFF. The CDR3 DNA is TGTGCCAGCAGCCATCGTCCCGACGGGGAGCTGTTTTTT.

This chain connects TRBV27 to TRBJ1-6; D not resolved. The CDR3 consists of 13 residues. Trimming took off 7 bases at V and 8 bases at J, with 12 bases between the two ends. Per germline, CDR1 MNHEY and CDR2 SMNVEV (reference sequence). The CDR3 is CASTGRADSPLHF. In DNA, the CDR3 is TGTGCCAGCACCGGGAGGGCGGATTCACCCCTCCACTTT.

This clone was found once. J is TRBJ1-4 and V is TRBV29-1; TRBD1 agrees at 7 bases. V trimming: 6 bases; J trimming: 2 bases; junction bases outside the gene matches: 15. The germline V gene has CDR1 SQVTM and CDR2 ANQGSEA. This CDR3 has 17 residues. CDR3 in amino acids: CSVTEGVTGNTNEKLFF. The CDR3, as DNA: TGCAGCGTCACCGAGGGGGTGACAGGGAATACTAATGAAAAACTGTTTTTT.

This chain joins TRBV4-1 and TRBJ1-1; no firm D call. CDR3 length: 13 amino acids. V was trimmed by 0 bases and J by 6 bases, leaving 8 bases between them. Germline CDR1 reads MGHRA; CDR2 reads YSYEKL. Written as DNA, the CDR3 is TGCGCCAGCAGCCAAGACTGGTGGGCTGAAGCTTTCTTT. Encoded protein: CASSQDWWAEAFF.

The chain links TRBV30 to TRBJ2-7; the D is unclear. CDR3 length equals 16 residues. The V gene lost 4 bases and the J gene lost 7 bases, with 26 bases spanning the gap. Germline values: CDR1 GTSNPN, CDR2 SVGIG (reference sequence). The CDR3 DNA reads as TGTGCCTGGAAGGACCCAACGGAACCTCTCCTCTGGGAGCAGTACTTC. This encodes CAWKDPTEPLLWEQYF.

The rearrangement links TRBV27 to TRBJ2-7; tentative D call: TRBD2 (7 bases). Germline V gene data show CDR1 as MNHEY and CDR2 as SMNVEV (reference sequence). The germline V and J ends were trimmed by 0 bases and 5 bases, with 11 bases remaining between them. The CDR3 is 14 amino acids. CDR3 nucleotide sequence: TGTGCCAGCAGTTTATCGGGGGGGCCAAACGAGCAGTACTTC. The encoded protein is CASSLSGGPNEQYF.

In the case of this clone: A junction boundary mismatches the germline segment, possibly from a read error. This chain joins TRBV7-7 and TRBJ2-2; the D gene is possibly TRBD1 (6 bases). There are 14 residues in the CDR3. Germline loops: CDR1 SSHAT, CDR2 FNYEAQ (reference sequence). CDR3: CASSLFRGTGELFF. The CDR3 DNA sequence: TGTGCTAGCAGCTTATTCAGGGGAACCGGGGAGCTGTTTTTT.